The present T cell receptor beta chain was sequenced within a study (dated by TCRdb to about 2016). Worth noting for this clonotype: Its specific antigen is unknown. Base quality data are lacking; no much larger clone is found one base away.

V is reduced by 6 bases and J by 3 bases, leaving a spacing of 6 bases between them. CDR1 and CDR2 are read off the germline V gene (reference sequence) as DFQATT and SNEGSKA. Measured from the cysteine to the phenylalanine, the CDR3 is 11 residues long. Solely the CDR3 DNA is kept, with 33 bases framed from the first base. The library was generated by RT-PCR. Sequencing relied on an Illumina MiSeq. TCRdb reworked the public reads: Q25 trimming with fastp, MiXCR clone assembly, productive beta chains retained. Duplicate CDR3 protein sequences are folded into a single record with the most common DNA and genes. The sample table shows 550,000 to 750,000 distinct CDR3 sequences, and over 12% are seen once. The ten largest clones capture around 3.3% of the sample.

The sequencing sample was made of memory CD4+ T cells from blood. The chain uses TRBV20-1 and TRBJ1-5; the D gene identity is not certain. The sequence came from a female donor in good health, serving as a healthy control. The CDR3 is CSAPFNQPQHF. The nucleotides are TGCAGTGCCCCGTTCAATCAGCCCCAGCATTTT.